These 17 T cell receptor beta chains were all obtained from the same sample, sequenced in a study of blood T cell repertoires in COVID-19. Libraries were prepared by immunoSEQ multiplex PCR; TCRdb keeps only in-frame clonotypes and omits some of them. The sample lists about 220,000 clones, about 87% occurring once. Sequenced input: PBMCs or T cells enriched from blood (not recorded which). The receptors come from a woman aged 40 to 55 with acute COVID-19.

This CDR3 reads CASSPRGRGNTEAFF. DNA of the CDR3: TGTGCCAGCAGCCCCCGGGGGAGGGGGAACACTGAAGCTTTCTTT. This chain uses TRBV5-5 with TRBJ1-1; weak D call: TRBD1 (5 bases). Germline-derived CDR1 and CDR2 are SGHKS and YYEKEE (reference sequence). V was trimmed by 4 bases and J by 1 base, leaving 14 bases between them. The CDR3 is 15 amino acids.

CDR3 in DNA: TGCGCCAGCAGCCAAGATCTGCAGGGTATTAGCTATGGCTACACCTTC. Amino acid sequence: CASSQDLQGISYGYTF. The genes are TRBV4-1 and TRBJ1-2; D possibly corresponds to TRBD1 (5 bases). CDR1 and CDR2 (germline): MGHRA, YSYEKL. The CDR3 sequence is 16 residues long. Trimming shortened V by 0 bases and J by 4 bases, and 15 bases separated the two germline ends.

The genes are TRBV7-9 and TRBJ2-2; D not resolved. The CDR3 totals 13 residues. From germline, CDR1 is SEHNR and CDR2 FQNEAQ (reference sequence). V shed 5 bases and J shed 7 bases, with 11 bases lying between them. The CDR3 nucleotides read TGTGCCAGCAGCGACTCCTCGGTCGGGGAGCTGTTTTTT. Encoded protein: CASSDSSVGELFF.

This chain links TRBV19 with TRBJ1-2; perhaps TRBD1 as D (5 bases). The V gene's germline CDR1 is LNHDA and CDR2 SQIVND (reference sequence). There are 12 residues in the CDR3. Trimming removed 9 bases at V and 6 bases at J, with 14 bases between. The CDR3 loop is CASNGGYDGYTF. For the CDR3, the DNA is TGTGCCAGCAACGGGGGTTATGATGGCTACACCTTC.

The chain employs TRBV6-2 or TRBV6-3 and TRBJ2-7; possibly TRBD2 for D (6 bases). The CDR3 is 16 amino acids. Germline loops: CDR1 MNHEY, CDR2 SVGEGT. V lost 2 bases, J lost 2 bases, and 16 bases lay in between. As DNA, the CDR3 is TGTGCCAGCAGTTACCCTCGCGGACCGGGGGCCTACGAGCAGTACTTC. Its protein product is CASSYPRGPGAYEQYF.

The sample holds a few counts of this clone. The rearrangement links TRBV6-4 to TRBJ1-1; D remains ambiguous. This CDR3 has 13 amino acids. Per the germline V gene, CDR1 is MRHNA and CDR2 is SNTAGT. Between the trimmed V and J ends, which lost 6 bases and 1 base, there was a span of 9 bases. CDR3 amino acids: CASSRHENTEAFF. CDR3 coding DNA: TGTGCCAGCAGCAGACACGAGAACACTGAAGCTTTCTTT.

The chain links TRBV7-9 to TRBJ2-1; D gene ambiguous. The V gene lost 1 base and the J gene lost 7 bases, with 11 bases spanning the gap. This CDR3 region has 14 residues. The germline CDR1 and CDR2 sequences are SEHNR and FQNEAQ (reference sequence). CDR3 nucleotide sequence: TGTGCCAGCAGCTTAGGGGCAATTACTAATGAGCAGTTCTTC. Its protein is CASSLGAITNEQFF.

The DNA of the CDR3 is TGCGCCAGCAGTTGGGGGGCTAGCGGGGTATGGGATGAGCAGTTCTTC. It is translated as CASSWGASGVWDEQFF. The chain combines TRBV5-1 with TRBJ2-1; 9 bases map to TRBD2. The ends lost 5 bases at V and 8 bases at J; junction bases unmatched: 14. Germline V gene data show CDR1 as SGHRS and CDR2 as YFSETQ. CDR3 length equals 16 residues.

V and J are TRBV20-1 and TRBJ2-3; 11 positions agree with TRBD2. Germline values: CDR1 DFQATT, CDR2 SNEGSKA (reference sequence). This CDR3 is built from 16 residues. Losses at the gene ends were 3 bases for V and 1 base for J; bases not matched to a gene: 6. Here the CDR3 reads CSASDTSGGRTDTQYF. CDR3 nucleotides: TGCAGTGCTAGTGATACTAGCGGGGGCCGCACAGATACGCAGTATTTT.

The chain couples TRBV27 to TRBJ1-2; TRBD1 agrees at 7 bases. The CDR3 consists of 14 residues. The V gene's germline CDR1 is MNHEY and CDR2 SMNVEV (reference sequence). V lost 4 bases and J lost 5; bases outside the gene matches: 7. The chain's CDR3 is CASSSDRVGYGYTF. CDR3 bases: TGTGCCAGCAGTTCTGACAGGGTGGGATATGGCTACACCTTC.

The chain joins TRBV5-1 to TRBJ1-1; D is unresolved. This CDR3 region has 12 residues. The V end was cut by 4 bases, the J end by 10 bases, with 14 bases between. CDR1 and CDR2 (germline): SGHRS, YFSETQ. The CDR3 protein is CASSPRRGRAFF. DNA for the CDR3: TGCGCCAGCAGCCCTCGTCGCGGGAGAGCTTTCTTT.

The chain has TRBV21-1 and TRBJ1-2. TRBV21-1 is annotated as a pseudogene. This CDR3 spans 12 amino acids. The CDR3 sequence: CASPEDNYGYTF. The CDR3 nucleotides read TGTGCCAGCCCGGAGGATAACTATGGCTACACCTTC.

The table lists this clone with a count of one. A junction end diverges from the germline sequence, so it may reflect a read error. The chain carries TRBV7-7 and TRBJ2-2; 12 bases match TRBD2. Looked up from germline, CDR1 is SSHAT and CDR2 is FNYEAQ (reference sequence). The CDR3 length is 15 residues. This CDR3 reads CASSLAGGDTGELFF. The CDR3 DNA reads TGTGCCAGCAGCCTAGCGGGGGGGGACACCGGGGAGCTGTTTTTT.

The chain is built from TRBV5-4 and TRBJ2-7, with 7 bases lining up with TRBD2. The CDR3 sequence is 13 residues long. Looked up from germline, CDR1 is SGHNT and CDR2 is YYREEE (reference sequence). The V segment lost 4 bases and the J segment 3 bases; nucleotides outside the gene matches: 4. Written as DNA, the CDR3 is TGTGCCAGCAGCCCGGGCGGGGGCTACGAGCAGTACTTC. This gives the protein CASSPGGGYEQYF.

The chain employs TRBV6-5 and TRBJ2-7; TRBD1 might be the D (6 bases). Germline V gene data show CDR1 as MNHEY and CDR2 as SVGAGI. Trimming removed 8 bases from V and 2 bases from J, with 13 bases in between. The CDR3 sequence is 13 residues long. DNA of the CDR3: TGTGCCAGCGGGTCAGGGGCGACCTACGAGCAGTACTTC. It specifies CASGSGATYEQYF.

J is TRBJ2-2 and V is TRBV4-3; D is ambiguous. V was shortened by 1 base and J by 7 bases, with 4 bases between the two germline ends. The CDR3 is 12 residues long. Per the germline V gene, CDR1 is LGHNA and CDR2 is YSLEER. This chain's CDR3 is CASSQGHGELFF. CDR3 DNA: TGCGCCAGCAGCCAAGGTCACGGGGAGCTGTTTTTT.

J is TRBJ2-1 and V is TRBV5-5, with 9 bases matching TRBD1. The CDR3 is made up of 15 amino acids. The ends lost 4 bases at V and 0 bases at J; junction bases unmatched: 2. Germline lookup yields CDR1 SGHKS and CDR2 YYEKEE (reference sequence). CDR3: CASSVTGGSYNEQFF. For the CDR3, the DNA is TGTGCCAGCAGCGTGACAGGGGGCTCCTACAATGAGCAGTTCTTC.